The sequence of this TCR beta chain was determined in a study of naive and memory T cell subsets. Findings of the study overall: Tuberculin site TCR excess was interpreted as type IV hypersensitivity infiltration.

This clonotype was seen ten or more times. Its antigen is unknown. This CDR3 contains 12 residues. V gave up 5 bases and J gave up 5 bases, with 9 bases separating them. Documented treatment: skin biopsy from PPD injection site in Mantoux-positive individual. Input was roughly 1 to 1,100 ng of DNase-treated total RNA without cell sorting. The library had UMIs added by 3' ligation of an oligonucleotide to TCR cDNA. Skin biopsies came from PPD injection sites in Mantoux-positive individuals. Blood and skin TCR RNA was reverse transcribed with alpha and beta constant primers. Amplification of ligated cDNA took four PCR rounds with SP2 and nested alpha and beta constant primers. TCRdb re-called the UMI-ligation and nested PCR reads through MiXCR, storing one row per CDR3 protein. Among 15,000 to 20,000 distinct CDR3 sequences listed, 8.5% to 10% were seen once.

Sequences were derived from skin, sampled from a tuberculin skin test site. The TCR originated in an adult in good health. The V and J genes are TRBV12-3 or TRBV12-4 and TRBJ2-5, with no clear D. CDR3: CASSQLIETQYF. The CDR3, as DNA: TGTGCCAGCAGTCAACTTATTGAGACCCAGTACTTC.